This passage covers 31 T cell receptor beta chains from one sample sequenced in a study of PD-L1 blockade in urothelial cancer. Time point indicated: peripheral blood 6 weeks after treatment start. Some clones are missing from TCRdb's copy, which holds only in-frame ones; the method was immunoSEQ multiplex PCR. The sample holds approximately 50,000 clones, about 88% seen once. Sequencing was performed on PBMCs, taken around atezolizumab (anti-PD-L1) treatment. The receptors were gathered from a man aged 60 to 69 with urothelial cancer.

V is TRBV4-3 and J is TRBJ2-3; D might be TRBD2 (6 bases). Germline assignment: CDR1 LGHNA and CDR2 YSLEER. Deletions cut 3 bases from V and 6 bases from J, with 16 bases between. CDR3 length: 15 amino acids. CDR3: CASSQAPLTRDTQYF. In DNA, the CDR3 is TGCGCCAGCAGCCAGGCCCCCCTGACTAGGGATACGCAGTATTTT.

The CDR3 coding sequence is TGTGCCAGCAGCCGTGGGGCGGAGCAGTACTTC. Translated, it gives CASSRGAEQYF. The chain employs TRBV11-2 and TRBJ2-7; the D gene is possibly TRBD1 (5 bases). Trimming stripped 5 bases from V and 7 bases from J, with 9 bases between. The germline CDR1 and CDR2 sequences are SGHAT and FQNNGV. This CDR3 has 11 amino acids. Full variable domain (missing parts from reference TRBV11-2 and TRBJ2-7): EAGVAQSPRYKIIEKRQSVAFWCNPISGHATLYWYQQILGQGPKLLIQFQNNGVVDDSQLPKDRFSAERLKGVDSTLKIQPAKLEDSAVYLCASSRGAEQYFGPGTRLTVT.

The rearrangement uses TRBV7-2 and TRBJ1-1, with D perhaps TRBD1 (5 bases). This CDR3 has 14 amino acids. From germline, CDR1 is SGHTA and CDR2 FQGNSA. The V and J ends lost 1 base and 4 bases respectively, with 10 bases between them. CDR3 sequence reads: CASSLDTGFTEAFF. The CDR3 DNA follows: TGTGCCAGCAGCTTAGACACAGGCTTCACTGAAGCTTTCTTT.

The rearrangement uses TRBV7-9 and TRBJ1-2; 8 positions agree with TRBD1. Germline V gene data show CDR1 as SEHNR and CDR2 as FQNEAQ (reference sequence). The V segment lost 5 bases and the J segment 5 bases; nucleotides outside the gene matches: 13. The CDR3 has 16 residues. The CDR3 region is CASSPAGTGKEYGYTF. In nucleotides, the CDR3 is TGTGCCAGCAGCCCGGCTGGGACAGGAAAAGAATATGGCTACACCTTC.

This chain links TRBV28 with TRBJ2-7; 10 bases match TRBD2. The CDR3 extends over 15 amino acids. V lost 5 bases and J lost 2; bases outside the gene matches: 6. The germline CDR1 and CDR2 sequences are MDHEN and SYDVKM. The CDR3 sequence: CASSPSLAGTYEQYF. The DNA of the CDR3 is TGTGCCAGCAGTCCATCACTAGCGGGGACCTACGAGCAGTACTTC.

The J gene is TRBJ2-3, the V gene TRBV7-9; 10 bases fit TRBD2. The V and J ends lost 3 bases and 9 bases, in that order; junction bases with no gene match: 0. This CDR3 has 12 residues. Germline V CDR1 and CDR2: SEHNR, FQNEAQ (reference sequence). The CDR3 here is CASSLGLATQYF. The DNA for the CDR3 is TGTGCCAGCAGCTTGGGACTAGCGACGCAGTATTTT. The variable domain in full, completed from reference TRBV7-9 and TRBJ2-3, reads DTGVSQNPRHKITKRGQNVTFRCDPISEHNRLYWYRQTLGQGPEFLTYFQNEAQLEKSRLLSDRFSAERPKGSFSTLEIQRTEQGDSAMYLCASSLGLATQYFGPGTRLTVL.

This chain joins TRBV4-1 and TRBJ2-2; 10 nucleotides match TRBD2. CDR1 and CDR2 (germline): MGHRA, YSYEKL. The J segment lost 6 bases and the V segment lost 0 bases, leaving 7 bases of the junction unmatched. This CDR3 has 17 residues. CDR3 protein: CASSQDEREGRAGELFF. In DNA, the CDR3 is TGCGCCAGCAGCCAAGACGAGCGGGAGGGCCGAGCCGGGGAGCTGTTTTTT.

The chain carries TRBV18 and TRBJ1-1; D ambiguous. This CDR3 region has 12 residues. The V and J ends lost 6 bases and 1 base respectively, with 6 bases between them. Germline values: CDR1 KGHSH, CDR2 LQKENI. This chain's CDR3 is CASSPRNTEAFF. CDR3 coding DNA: TGTGCCAGCTCCCCGAGGAACACTGAAGCTTTCTTT.

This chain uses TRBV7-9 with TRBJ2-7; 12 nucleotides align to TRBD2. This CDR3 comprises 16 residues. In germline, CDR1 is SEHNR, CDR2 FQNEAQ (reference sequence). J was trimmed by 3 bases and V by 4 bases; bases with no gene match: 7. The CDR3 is CASSSQTSGGYYEQYF. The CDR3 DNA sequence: TGTGCCAGCAGCTCCCAGACTAGCGGGGGATACTACGAGCAGTACTTC.

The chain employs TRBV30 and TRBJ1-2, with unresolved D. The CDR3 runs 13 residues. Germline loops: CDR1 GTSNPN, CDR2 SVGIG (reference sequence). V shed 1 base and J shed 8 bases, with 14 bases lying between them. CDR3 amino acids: CAWSGYGPGGYTF. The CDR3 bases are TGTGCCTGGAGTGGGTACGGGCCGGGGGGCTACACCTTC.

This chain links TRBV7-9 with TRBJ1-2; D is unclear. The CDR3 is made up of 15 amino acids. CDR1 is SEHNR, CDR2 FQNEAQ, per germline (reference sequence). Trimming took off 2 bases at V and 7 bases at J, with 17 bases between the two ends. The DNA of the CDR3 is TGTGCCAGCAGCTTAAAAGTTGTGACATTGGGTGGCTACACCTTC. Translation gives CASSLKVVTLGGYTF.

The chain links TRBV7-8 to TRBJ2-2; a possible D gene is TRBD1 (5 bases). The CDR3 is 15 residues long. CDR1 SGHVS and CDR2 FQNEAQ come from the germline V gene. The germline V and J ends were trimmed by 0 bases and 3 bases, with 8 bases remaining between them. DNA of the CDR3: TGTGCCAGCAGCTTAGCTCTAGGGGACACCGGGGAGCTGTTTTTT. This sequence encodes CASSLALGDTGELFF.

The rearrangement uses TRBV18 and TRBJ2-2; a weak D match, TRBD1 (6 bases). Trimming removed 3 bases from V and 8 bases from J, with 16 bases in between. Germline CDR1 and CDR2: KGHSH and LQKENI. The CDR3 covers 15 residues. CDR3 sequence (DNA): TGTGCCAGCTCACCTATGGACAGCTCTTTTGGGGAGCTGTTTTTT. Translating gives CASSPMDSSFGELFF. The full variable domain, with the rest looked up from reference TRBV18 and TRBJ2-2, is NAGVMQNPRHLVRRRGQEARLRCSPMKGHSHVYWYRQLPEEGLKFMVYLQKENIIDESGMPKERFSAEFPKEGPSILRIQQVVRGDSAAYFCASSPMDSSFGELFFGEGSRLTVL.

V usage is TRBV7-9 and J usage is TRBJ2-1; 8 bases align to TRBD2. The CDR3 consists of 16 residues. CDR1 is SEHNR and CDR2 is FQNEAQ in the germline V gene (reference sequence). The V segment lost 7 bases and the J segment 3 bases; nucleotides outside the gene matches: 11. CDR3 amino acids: CASKPIAGPHYNEQFF. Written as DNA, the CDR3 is TGTGCCAGCAAACCTATAGCGGGACCACACTACAATGAGCAGTTCTTC.

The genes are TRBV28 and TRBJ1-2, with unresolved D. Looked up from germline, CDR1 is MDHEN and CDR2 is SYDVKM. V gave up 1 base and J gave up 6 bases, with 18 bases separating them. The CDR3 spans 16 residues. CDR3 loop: CASSLLAAAMSNGYTF. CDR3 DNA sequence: TGTGCCAGCAGTTTATTAGCAGCAGCTATGTCTAATGGCTACACCTTC.

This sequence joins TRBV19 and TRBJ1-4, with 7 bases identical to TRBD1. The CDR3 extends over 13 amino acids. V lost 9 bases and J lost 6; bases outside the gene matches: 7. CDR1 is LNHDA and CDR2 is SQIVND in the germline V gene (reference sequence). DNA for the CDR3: TGTGCCAGCAGACAGGGTAGGGATGAAAAACTGTTTTTT. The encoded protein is CASRQGRDEKLFF.

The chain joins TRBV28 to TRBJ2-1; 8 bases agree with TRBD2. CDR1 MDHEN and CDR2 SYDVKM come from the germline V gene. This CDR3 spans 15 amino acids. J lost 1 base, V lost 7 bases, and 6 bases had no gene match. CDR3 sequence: CASKPGLGSYNEQFF. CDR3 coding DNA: TGTGCCAGCAAACCGGGACTAGGTTCCTACAATGAGCAGTTCTTC.

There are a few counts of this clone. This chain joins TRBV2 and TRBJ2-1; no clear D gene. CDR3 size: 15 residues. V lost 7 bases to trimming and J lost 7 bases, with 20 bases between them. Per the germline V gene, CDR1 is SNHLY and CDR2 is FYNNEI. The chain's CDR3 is CASKGAGGPTNEQFF. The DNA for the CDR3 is TGTGCCAGCAAAGGCGCTGGTGGGCCCACAAATGAGCAGTTCTTC.

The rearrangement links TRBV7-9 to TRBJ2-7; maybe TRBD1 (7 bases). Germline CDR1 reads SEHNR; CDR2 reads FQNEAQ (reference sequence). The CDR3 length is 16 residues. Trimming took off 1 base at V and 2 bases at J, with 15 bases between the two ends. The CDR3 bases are TGTGCCAGCAGCTTAGAGGCCGGGGGACAGCCCTACGAGCAGTACTTC. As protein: CASSLEAGGQPYEQYF.

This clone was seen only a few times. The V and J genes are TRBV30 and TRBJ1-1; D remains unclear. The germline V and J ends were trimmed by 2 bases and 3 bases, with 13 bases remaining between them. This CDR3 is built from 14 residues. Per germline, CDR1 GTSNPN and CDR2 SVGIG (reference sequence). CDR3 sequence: CAWSFGRPDTEAFF. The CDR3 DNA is TGTGCCTGGAGTTTTGGCAGGCCGGACACTGAAGCTTTCTTT.

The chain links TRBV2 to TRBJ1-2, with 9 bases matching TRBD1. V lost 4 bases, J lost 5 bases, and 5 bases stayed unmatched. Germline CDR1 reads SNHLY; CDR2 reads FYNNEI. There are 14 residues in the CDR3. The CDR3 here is CASSVLTGGYGYTF. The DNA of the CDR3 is TGTGCCAGCAGTGTTTTGACAGGGGGTTATGGCTACACCTTC.

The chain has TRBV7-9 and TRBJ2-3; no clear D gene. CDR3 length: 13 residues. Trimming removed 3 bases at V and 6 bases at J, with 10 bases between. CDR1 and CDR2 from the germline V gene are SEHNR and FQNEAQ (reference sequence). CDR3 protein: CASSFSEYDTQYF. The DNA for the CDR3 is TGTGCCAGCAGCTTCTCCGAGTATGATACGCAGTATTTT.

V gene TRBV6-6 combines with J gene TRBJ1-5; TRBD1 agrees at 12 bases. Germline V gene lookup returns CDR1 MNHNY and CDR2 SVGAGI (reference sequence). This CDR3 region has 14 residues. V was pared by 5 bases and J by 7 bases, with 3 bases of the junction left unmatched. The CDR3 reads CASSPGTGGQPQHF. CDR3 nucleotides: TGTGCCAGCAGTCCCGGGACAGGGGGCCAGCCCCAGCATTTT.

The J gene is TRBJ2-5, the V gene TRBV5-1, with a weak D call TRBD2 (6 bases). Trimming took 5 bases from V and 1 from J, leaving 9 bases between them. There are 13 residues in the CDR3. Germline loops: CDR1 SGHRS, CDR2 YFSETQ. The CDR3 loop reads CASSRTIQETQYF. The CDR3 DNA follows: TGCGCCAGCAGTCGGACTATCCAAGAGACCCAGTACTTC.

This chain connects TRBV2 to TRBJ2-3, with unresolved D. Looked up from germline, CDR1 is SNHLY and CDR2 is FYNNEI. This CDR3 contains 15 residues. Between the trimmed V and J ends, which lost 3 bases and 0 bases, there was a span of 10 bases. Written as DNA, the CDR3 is TGTGCCAGCAGTGATTCCCCCACTAGCACAGATACGCAGTATTTT. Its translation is CASSDSPTSTDTQYF.

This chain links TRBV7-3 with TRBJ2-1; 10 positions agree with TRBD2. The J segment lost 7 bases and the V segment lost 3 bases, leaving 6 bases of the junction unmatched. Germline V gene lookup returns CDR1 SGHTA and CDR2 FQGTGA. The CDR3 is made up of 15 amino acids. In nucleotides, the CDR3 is TGTGCCAGCAGCTTGAGCGGGGGGGCGAGGAATGAGCAGTTCTTC. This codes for CASSLSGGARNEQFF.

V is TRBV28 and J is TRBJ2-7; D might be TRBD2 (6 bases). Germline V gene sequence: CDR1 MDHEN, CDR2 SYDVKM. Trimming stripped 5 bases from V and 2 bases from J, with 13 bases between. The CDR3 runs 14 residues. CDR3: CASSHQGGAYEQYF. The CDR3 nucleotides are TGTGCCAGCAGTCATCAAGGCGGGGCCTACGAGCAGTACTTC. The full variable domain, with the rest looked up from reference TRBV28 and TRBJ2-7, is DVKVTQSSRYLVKRTGEKVFLECVQDMDHENMFWYRQDPGLGLRLIYFSYDVKMKEKGDIPEGYSVSREKKERFSLILESASTNQTSMYLCASSHQGGAYEQYFGPGTRLTVT.

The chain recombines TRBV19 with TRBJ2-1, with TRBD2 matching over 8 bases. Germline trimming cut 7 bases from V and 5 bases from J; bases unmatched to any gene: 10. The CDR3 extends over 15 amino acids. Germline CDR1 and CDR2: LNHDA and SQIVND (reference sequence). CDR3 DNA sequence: TGTGCCAGTAACCCATGGGCGGGAGGAAACAATGAGCAGTTCTTC. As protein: CASNPWAGGNNEQFF.

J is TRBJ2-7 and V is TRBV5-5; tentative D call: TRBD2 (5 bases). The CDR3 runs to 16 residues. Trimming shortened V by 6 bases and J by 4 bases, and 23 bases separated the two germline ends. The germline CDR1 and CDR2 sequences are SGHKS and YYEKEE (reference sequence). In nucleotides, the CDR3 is TGTGCCAGCACCCCGACCCCGGGGATCATCCCGTACGAGCAGTACTTC. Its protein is CASTPTPGIIPYEQYF.

The CDR3 DNA reads as TGTGCCACCAGCAGGACGGGACTTCAAGATACGCAGTATTTT. Translated, it gives CATSRTGLQDTQYF. V and J are TRBV15 and TRBJ2-3, with D tentatively TRBD2 (6 bases). Germline loops: CDR1 LNHNV, CDR2 YYDKDF (reference sequence). The length of the CDR3 is 14 residues. Trimming shortened V by 3 bases and J by 5 bases, and 12 bases separated the two germline ends.

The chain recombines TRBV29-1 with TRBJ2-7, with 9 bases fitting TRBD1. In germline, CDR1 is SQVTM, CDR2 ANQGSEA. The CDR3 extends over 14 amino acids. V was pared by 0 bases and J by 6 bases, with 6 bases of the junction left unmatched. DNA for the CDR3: TGCAGCGTTGAAGAGGGGACAGGGCTAGGCGAGCAGTACTTC. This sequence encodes CSVEEGTGLGEQYF.